A selection of T cell receptor beta chains follows, all from one sample in a study of blood T cell repertoires in COVID-19. Repertoires were generated with immunoSEQ multiplex PCR, while TCRdb's copy carries only in-frame clones and drops some. The data hold under 250,000 clones, with about 80% observed a single time. The specimen was PBMCs or T cells enriched from blood (not recorded which). These receptors were collected from a woman aged 40-49 years with acute COVID-19. CDR3s include the opening cysteine and the closing phenylalanine or tryptophan.

TRBV6-6,CVCRDNAYEQYF
TRBV5-6,CASSATSGGETQYF
TRBV19,CASSIRLNQPQHF
TRBV5-1,CASRTSGRYNEQFF
TRBV3-1/TRBV3-2,CASSQGTGYGYTF
TRBV28,CASAPLGAPNYGYTF
TRBV6-5,CASSQPGGYEQYF
TRBV6-6,CASSHPGQGVSNEKLFF
TRBV7-9,CASSLGTTYGYTF
TRBV6-5,CASRQGPSTDTQYF
TRBV7-2,CASSLVFGGRPGNTIYF
TRBV27,CASWNLAGDYNEQFF
TRBV11-3,CASSYEGADTGELFF
TRBV19,CASSIWGRSTEAFF
TRBV27,CASSPYYRGELDGYTF
TRBV6-2/TRBV6-3,CASSLGTGHYGYTF